A single sample gave rise to the 8 T cell receptor beta chains below, sequenced in a study of PD-1 blockade in mismatch repair-deficient tumors. The table came from immunoSEQ multiplex PCR; TCRdb's copy has only in-frame clones and leaves some out. The repertoire consists of over 75,000 clones, with 81% occurring once and the leading ten covering 2.6%. The sequenced sample was peripheral blood, obtained 12 weeks after starting pembrolizumab. The receptors derive from an adult with mismatch repair-deficient cancer.

The J gene is TRBJ1-2, the V gene TRBV9; 7 bases are a match to TRBD1. Germline V gene data show CDR1 as SGDLS and CDR2 as YYNGEE. V shed 0 bases and J 8 bases; nucleotides not matched to a gene: 16. This CDR3 is built from 17 residues. The CDR3 sequence: CASSVGPRDSGTGGYTF. CDR3 bases: TGTGCCAGCAGCGTAGGCCCCCGGGACAGCGGAACGGGAGGCTACACCTTC.

The CDR3 region has the DNA TGTGCCAGCAGCGCTCTAGTGACGGAGACGGATGAGCAGTTCTTC. Encoded protein: CASSALVTETDEQFF. V and J are TRBV5-6 and TRBJ2-1; D call uncertain. The germline V gene has CDR1 SGHDT and CDR2 YYEEEE. The CDR3 length is 15 residues. Trimming stripped 4 bases from V and 8 bases from J, with 19 bases between.

This clone has a single count. The chain recombines TRBV28 with TRBJ1-5; 10 bases are a match to TRBD1. V shed 3 bases and J 0 bases; nucleotides not matched to a gene: 8. The CDR3 is 18 amino acids. Per the germline V gene, CDR1 is MDHEN and CDR2 is SYDVKM. The CDR3, as DNA: TGTGCCAGCAGTTTTGCCGGGACAGGGGTAAATAGCAATCAGCCCCAGCATTTT. Translation: CASSFAGTGVNSNQPQHF.

Here the CDR3 DNA reads TGTGCCTGGAGTGTAGGTCCCCTCAACCAAGCTGAGCAGTTCTTC. It specifies CAWSVGPLNQAEQFF. The gene calls are TRBV30 and TRBJ2-1; the D is unclear. V dropped 0 bases and J dropped 9 bases, with 18 bases sitting between them. The CDR3 loop spans 15 amino acids. Germline CDR1 GTSNPN, CDR2 SVGIG (reference sequence).

The chain carries TRBV11-2 and TRBJ1-1; no definite D call. The CDR3 totals 15 residues. The V and J ends lost 5 bases and 0 bases respectively, with 13 bases between them. From germline, CDR1 is SGHAT and CDR2 FQNNGV. CDR3 bases: TGTGCCAGCAGCCCCCTGGGCGGATTGAACACTGAAGCTTTCTTT. Translated, it gives CASSPLGGLNTEAFF.

The J gene is TRBJ1-4, the V gene TRBV4-1; perhaps TRBD1 as D (5 bases). Trimming pared 4 bases from V and 6 bases from J, leaving 24 bases between. This CDR3 has 18 residues. Germline-derived CDR1 and CDR2 are MGHRA and YSYEKL. The CDR3 spells CASSPPFLLRGGDEKLFF. CDR3 sequence (DNA): TGCGCCAGCAGCCCGCCCTTCCTATTAAGGGGCGGGGATGAAAAACTGTTTTTT.

This clone was found once. The CDR3 coding sequence is TGTGCCAGCAGCGGCCACGTTACAGATACGCAGTATTTT. Amino acids: CASSGHVTDTQYF. The gene calls are TRBV7-3 and TRBJ2-3; no clear D gene. CDR1 and CDR2 from the germline V gene are SGHTA and FQGTGA. The germline V and J ends were trimmed by 5 bases and 3 bases, with 9 bases remaining between them. This CDR3 is built from 13 residues. Together with reference TRBV7-3 and TRBJ2-3, the CDR3 gives the full variable domain: GAGVSQTPSNKVTEKGKYVELRCDPISGHTALYWYRQSLGQGPEFLIYFQGTGAADDSGLPNDRFFAVRPEGSVSTLKIQRTERGDSAVYLCASSGHVTDTQYFGPGTRLTVL.

This chain connects TRBV13 to TRBJ2-3; TRBD2 matches at 10 bases. This CDR3 has 16 residues. Trimming at V came to 5 bases and at J to 7 bases, leaving 12 bases not matched to a gene. Germline loops: CDR1 PRHDT, CDR2 FYEKMQ (reference sequence). Written as DNA, the CDR3 is TGTGCCAGCAGCCCTAGGGAGCGGGAGGGAACGTATACGCAGTATTTT. Protein product: CASSPREREGTYTQYF.